This TCR beta chain derives from a study of shared clonotypes between healthy human individuals. Using immunoSEQ multiplex PCR, the repertoire was profiled, and TCRdb retains in-frame clones only, with some absent. The repertoire includes more than 500,000 clones, approximately 95% of them detected once, and over 0.1% sits in the top ten. The CDR3 totals 14 residues. The J segment lost 3 bases and the V segment lost 3 bases, leaving 2 bases of the junction unmatched. Germline V gene sequence: CDR1 MNHNS, CDR2 SASEGT. Selected positively for CCR7 and CD45RO-negative, naive CD8 cells excluded terminally differentiated effector memory CD45RA+ cells.

The chain recombines TRBV6-1 with TRBJ2-7; 10 bases align to TRBD1. The receptor was isolated from a woman younger than 45 in good health. Sequencing was carried out using naive CD8+ T cells sorted from blood. Here the CDR3 DNA reads TGTGCCAGCAGTGAGAGGGACAGGGGCTACGAGCAGTACTTC. It specifies CASSERDRGYEQYF.